This T cell receptor beta chain stems from a study of PD-1 blockade in classical Hodgkin lymphoma. Assay used: immunoSEQ multiplex PCR; TCRdb lists only in-frame clones, some missing. The sample carries 90,000 to 110,000 clones, roughly 87% recorded once. Regarding this clone: The antigen is not known.

Study-wide results and limits: No one has yet defined what causes the repertoire differences, which may be disease activity or prior therapy. CD4+ TCR diversity, unlike CD8+, climbed significantly by C4D1. For complete responders, baseline diversity was comparable to that of newly diagnosed patients.

From germline, CDR1 is SNHLY and CDR2 FYNNEI. V lost 6 bases, J lost 0 bases, and 6 bases lay in between. There are 13 residues in the CDR3. Documented time point: cycle 4 day 1 (C4D1), after 5 to 7 weeks of nivolumab. Every patient experienced relapse after autologous stem cell transplantation, and brentuximab vedotin exposure varied. The sequence derives from a human donor with classical Hodgkin lymphoma. Sequencing was performed on peripheral blood mononuclear cells (PBMCs), taken before the fourth cycle of nivolumab. The chain joins TRBV2 to TRBJ1-5, with D possibly being TRBD1 (6 bases). The CDR3, as DNA: TGTGCCAGCAGGGACAGTAGCAATCAGCCCCAGCATTTT. Amino acid sequence: CASRDSSNQPQHF.